This TCR beta chain was observed in a study of shared clonotypes between healthy human individuals. Study-level results: A reduction in generation probabilities was seen for non-shared clonotypes relative to those shared by all four donors.

As concerns this clone: Its antigen is unidentified.

Cells designated naive CD8 were CD45RO-negative and were positively selected for CCR7, with terminally differentiated effector memory CD45RA+ cells excluded. The trim removed 1 base at V and 5 bases at J, leaving 12 bases unmatched. CDR1 is MDHEN, CDR2 SYDVKM, per germline. This CDR3 contains 17 residues. Deep-level settings were used for running the assay. Repertoires were generated with immunoSEQ multiplex PCR, while TCRdb's copy carries only in-frame clones and drops some. The data hold around 1,900,000 clones, with approximately 92% observed a single time. The sequence came from a man aged 18 to 30 in good health. Some clones in this sample may be carry-over from other donors' samples. The chain is built from TRBV28 and TRBJ1-2, with 8 bases identical to TRBD1. Material: naive CD8+ T cells from PBMCs. CDR3 in amino acids: CASSLLPGGLVKYGYTF. The CDR3 nucleotides are TGTGCCAGCAGTTTATTGCCAGGGGGCTTGGTTAAGTATGGCTACACCTTC.